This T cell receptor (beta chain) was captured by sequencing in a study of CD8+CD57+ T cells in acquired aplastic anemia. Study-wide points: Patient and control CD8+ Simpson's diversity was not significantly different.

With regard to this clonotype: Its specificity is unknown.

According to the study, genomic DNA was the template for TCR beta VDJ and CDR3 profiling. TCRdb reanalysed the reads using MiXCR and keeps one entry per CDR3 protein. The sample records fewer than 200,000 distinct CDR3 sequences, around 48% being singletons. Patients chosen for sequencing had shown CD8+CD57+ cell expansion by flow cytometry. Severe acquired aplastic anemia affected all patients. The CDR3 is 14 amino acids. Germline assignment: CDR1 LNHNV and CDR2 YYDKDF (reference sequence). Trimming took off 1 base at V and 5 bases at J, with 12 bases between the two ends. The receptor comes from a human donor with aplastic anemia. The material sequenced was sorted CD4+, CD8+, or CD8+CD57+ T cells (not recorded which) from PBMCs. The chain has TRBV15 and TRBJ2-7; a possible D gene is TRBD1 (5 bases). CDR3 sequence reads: CATSRGGSHNEQYF. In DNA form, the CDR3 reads TGTGCCACCAGCAGAGGGGGCAGCCACAACGAGCAGTACTTC.